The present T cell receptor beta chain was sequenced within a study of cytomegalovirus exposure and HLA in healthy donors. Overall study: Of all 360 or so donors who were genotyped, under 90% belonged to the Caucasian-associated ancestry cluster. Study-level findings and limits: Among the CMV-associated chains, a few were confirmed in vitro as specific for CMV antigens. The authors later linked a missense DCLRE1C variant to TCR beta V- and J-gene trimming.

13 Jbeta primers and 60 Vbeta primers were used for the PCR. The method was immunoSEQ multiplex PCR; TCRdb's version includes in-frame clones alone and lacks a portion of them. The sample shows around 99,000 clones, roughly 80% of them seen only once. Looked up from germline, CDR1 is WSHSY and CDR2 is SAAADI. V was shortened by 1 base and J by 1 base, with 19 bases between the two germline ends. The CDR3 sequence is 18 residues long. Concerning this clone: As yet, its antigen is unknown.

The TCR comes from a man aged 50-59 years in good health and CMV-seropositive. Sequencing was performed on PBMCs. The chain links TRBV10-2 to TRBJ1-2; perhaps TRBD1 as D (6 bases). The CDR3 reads CASSEFRDTSPNNYGYTF. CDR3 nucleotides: TGCGCCAGCAGTGAGTTCCGGGACACATCGCCAAATAACTATGGCTACACCTTC.